This TCR beta chain comes out of a study of blood T cell repertoires in COVID-19. Whole-study context: The United States, Italy and Spain supplied acute and convalescent COVID-19 samples. T cells, B-cell-depleted T cells, or PBMCs provided the cDNA or gDNA that served as material.

CDR1 and CDR2 (germline): MNHEY, SVGAGI. This CDR3 comprises 14 residues. With V trimmed by 5 bases and J by 6 bases, 6 bases remained unmatched. Per the original methods: Estimation of nucleated cell counts relied on the amplification of reference gene primers. TCRdb keeps only in-frame clones here, not all; method: immunoSEQ multiplex PCR. The V and J calls and the clone size are those of that table, but D and trimming were determined from the DNA. Among about 98,000 clones listed, approximately 80% were seen once. The chain carries TRBV6-5 and TRBJ1-5; 8 bases map to TRBD1. The receptor was isolated from a man aged 65-85 years with active or convalescent COVID-19. Sequencing used peripheral blood. DNA for the CDR3: TGTGCCAGCAGTCGACAGGGGAGAGGTCAGCCCCAGCATTTT. This codes for CASSRQGRGQPQHF.